The clone carrying this T cell receptor (beta chain) appeared once. What it binds is not known. V gave up 2 bases and J gave up 4 bases, with 10 bases separating them. The germline gives CDR1 SGDLS, CDR2 YYNGEE. The CDR3 spans 15 residues. Each patient experienced a relapse that followed autologous stem cell transplantation, and brentuximab vedotin exposure varied. The sample is drawn from a study of PD-1 blockade in classical Hodgkin lymphoma. The study's findings and limits: The baseline diversity of complete responders showed similarity to that of newly diagnosed patients.

Sequencing used immunoSEQ multiplex PCR; TCRdb keeps in-frame clones, though not all of them. The data contain 95,000 to 120,000 clones, 80% to 90% of them singletons. Sequencing used peripheral blood mononuclear cells (PBMCs), obtained before the second cycle of nivolumab. The rearrangement uses TRBV9 and TRBJ2-6; D unresolved. The clonotype originates from a human donor with classical Hodgkin lymphoma. CDR3 sequence: CASSVSLSGANVLTF. CDR3 sequence (DNA): TGTGCCAGCAGCGTGTCCCTCTCGGGGGCCAACGTCCTGACTTTC. The variable domain in full, with the rest retrieved from reference TRBV9 and TRBJ2-6, is DSGVTQTPKHLITATGQRVTLRCSPRSGDLSVYWYQQSLDQGLQFLIQYYNGEERAKGNILERFSAQQFPDLHSELNLSSLELGDSALYFCASSVSLSGANVLTFGAGSRLTVL.